The clone carrying this TCR beta chain appeared many times. Its antigen is undetermined. The sample belongs to a study of immune heterogeneity within non-small cell lung tumors. The CDR3 covers 14 residues. V lost 6 bases and J 2 bases, leaving 14 bases between the germline ends. Regarding the study as a whole: Identical dominant CDR3 beta clonotypes showed recurrence across tumor sites within a patient, and site-unique high-frequency clones were also present.

As template, the study used bulk tumor genomic DNA at roughly 550 ng per sample. In surgery, several biopsies were collected from each primary tumor at widely spaced sites. Curative surgery was performed on patients who had untreated, newly diagnosed non-small cell lung cancer. Amplification of TCR beta CDR3 was performed by multiplex PCR with 32 V and 13 J primers. A single record per CDR3 protein comes from TCRdb applying MiXCR to the multiplex PCR reads. The repertoire holds about 21,000 distinct CDR3 sequences, with 28% as singletons. The sequence was collected from a man aged 40-49 years with non-small cell lung cancer. The chain employs TRBV12-3 or TRBV12-4 and TRBJ2-7; maybe TRBD1 (8 bases). The sequenced material came from lung tumor tissue. In DNA form, the CDR3 reads TGTGCCAGCAGCATACAGGGGGGGCCCTACGAGCAGTACTTC. It yields the protein CASSIQGGPYEQYF.